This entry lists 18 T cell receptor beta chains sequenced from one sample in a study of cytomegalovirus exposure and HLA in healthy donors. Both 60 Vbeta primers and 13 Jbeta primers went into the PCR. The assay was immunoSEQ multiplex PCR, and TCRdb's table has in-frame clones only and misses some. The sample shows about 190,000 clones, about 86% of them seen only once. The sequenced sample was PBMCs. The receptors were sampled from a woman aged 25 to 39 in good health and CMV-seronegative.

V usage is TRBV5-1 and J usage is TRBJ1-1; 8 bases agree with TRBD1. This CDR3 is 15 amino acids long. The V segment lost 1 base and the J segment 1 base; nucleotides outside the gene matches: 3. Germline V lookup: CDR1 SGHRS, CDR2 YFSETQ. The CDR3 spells CASSLTGGRNTEAFF. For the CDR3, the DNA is TGCGCCAGCAGCTTGACAGGGGGAAGGAACACTGAAGCTTTCTTT.

The CDR3 is CATSGTGSLWFAGELFF. CDR3 DNA sequence: TGTGCCACTTCCGGCACAGGGAGTTTGTGGTTCGCCGGGGAGCTGTTTTTT. The rearrangement uses TRBV27 and TRBJ2-2, with D perhaps TRBD1 (6 bases). From germline, CDR1 is MNHEY and CDR2 SMNVEV (reference sequence). The CDR3 totals 17 residues. Trimming pared 10 bases from V and 6 bases from J, leaving 27 bases between.

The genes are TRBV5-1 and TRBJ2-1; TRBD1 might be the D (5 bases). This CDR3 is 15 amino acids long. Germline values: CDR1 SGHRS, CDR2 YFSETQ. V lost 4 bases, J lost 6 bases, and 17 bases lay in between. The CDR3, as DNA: TGCGCCAGCAGCCCTGGTGCCAATCAGGGCAATGAGCAGTTCTTC. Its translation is CASSPGANQGNEQFF.

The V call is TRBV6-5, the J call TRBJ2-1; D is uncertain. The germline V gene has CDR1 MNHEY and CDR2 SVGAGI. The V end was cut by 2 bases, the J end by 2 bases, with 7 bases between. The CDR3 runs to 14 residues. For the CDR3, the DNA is TGTGCCAGCAGTTACGGCGGTGCCTACAATGAGCAGTTCTTC. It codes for CASSYGGAYNEQFF.

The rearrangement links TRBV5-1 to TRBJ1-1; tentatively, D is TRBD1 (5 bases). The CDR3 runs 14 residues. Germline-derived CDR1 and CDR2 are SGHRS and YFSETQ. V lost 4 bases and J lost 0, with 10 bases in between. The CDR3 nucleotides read TGCGCCAGCAGCGGGGGACTCCTGAACACTGAAGCTTTCTTT. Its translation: CASSGGLLNTEAFF.

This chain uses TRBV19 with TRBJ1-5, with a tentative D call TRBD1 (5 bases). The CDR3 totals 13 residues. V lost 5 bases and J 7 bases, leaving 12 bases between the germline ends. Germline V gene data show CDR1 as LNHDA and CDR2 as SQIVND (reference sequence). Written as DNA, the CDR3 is TGTGCCAGTAGTGGGGGGGTTGGCCAGCCCCAGCATTTT. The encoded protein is CASSGGVGQPQHF.

The CDR3 sequence: CASSPSSSAGYEQYF. The CDR3 coding sequence is TGTGCCAGCAGCCCAAGCTCTTCCGCGGGCTACGAGCAGTACTTC. The chain employs TRBV11-2 and TRBJ2-7; D possibly corresponds to TRBD2 (5 bases). Germline-derived CDR1 and CDR2 are SGHAT and FQNNGV. This CDR3 has 15 residues. V gave up 5 bases and J gave up 3 bases, with 17 bases separating them.

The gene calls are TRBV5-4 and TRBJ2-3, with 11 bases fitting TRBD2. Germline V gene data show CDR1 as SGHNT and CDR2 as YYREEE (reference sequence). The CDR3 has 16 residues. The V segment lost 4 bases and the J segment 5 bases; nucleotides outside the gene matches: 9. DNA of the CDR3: TGTGCCAGCAGCGCGACCTCCGGGACTAGCGGAGATACGCAGTATTTT. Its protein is CASSATSGTSGDTQYF. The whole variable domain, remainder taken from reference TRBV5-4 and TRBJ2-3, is ETGVTQSPTHLIKTRGQQVTLRCSSQSGHNTVSWYQQALGQGPQFIFQYYREEENGRGNFPPRFSGLQFPNYSSELNVNALELDDSALYLCASSATSGTSGDTQYFGPGTRLTVL.

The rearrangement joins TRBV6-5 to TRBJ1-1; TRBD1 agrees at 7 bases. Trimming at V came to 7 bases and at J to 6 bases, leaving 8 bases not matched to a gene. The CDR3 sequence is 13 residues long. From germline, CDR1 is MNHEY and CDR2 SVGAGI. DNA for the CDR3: TGTGCCAGCACCTCGACAGGGATTGCTGAAGCTTTCTTT. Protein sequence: CASTSTGIAEAFF.

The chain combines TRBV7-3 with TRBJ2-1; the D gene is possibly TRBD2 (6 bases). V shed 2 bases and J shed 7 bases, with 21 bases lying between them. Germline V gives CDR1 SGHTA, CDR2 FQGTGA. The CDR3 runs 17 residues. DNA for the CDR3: TGTGCCAGCAGCTTATGGGCAGGCGGGACGGGAGAGAATGAGCAGTTCTTC. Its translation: CASSLWAGGTGENEQFF.

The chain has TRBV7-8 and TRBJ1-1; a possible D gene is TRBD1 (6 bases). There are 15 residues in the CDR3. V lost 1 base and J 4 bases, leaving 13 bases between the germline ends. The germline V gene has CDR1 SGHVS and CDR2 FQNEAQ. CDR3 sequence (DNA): TGTGCCAGCAGCTTAGTGGCAGGGGTGGGCACTGAAGCTTTCTTT. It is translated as CASSLVAGVGTEAFF. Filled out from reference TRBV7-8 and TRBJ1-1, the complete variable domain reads GAGVSQSPRYKVAKRGQDVALRCDPISGHVSLFWYQQALGQGPEFLTYFQNEAQLDKSGLPSDRFFAERPEGSVSTLKIQRTQQEDSAVYLCASSLVAGVGTEAFFGQGTRLTVV.

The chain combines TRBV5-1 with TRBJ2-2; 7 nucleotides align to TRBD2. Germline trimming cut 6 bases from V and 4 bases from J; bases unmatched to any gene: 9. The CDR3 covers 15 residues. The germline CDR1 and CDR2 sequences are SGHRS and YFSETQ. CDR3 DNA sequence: TGCGCCAGCACCCAGGGAGGGAGGAGCACCGGGGAGCTGTTTTTT. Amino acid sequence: CASTQGGRSTGELFF.

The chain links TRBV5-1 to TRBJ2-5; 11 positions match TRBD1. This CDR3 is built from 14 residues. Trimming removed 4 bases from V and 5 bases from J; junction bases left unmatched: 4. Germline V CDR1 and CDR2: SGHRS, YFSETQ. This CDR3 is CASSGGQGVETQYF. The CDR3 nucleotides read TGCGCCAGCAGCGGGGGACAGGGGGTGGAGACCCAGTACTTC.

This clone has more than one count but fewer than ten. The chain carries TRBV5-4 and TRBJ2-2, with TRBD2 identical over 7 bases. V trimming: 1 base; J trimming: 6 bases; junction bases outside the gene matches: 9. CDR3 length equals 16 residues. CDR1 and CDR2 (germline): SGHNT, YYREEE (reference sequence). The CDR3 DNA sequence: TGTGCCAGCAGCTTGTCGCCTAGCGGCTTTTCCGGGGAGCTGTTTTTT. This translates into CASSLSPSGFSGELFF. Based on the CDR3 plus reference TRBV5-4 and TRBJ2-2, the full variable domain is ETGVTQSPTHLIKTRGQQVTLRCSSQSGHNTVSWYQQALGQGPQFIFQYYREEENGRGNFPPRFSGLQFPNYSSELNVNALELDDSALYLCASSLSPSGFSGELFFGEGSRLTVL.

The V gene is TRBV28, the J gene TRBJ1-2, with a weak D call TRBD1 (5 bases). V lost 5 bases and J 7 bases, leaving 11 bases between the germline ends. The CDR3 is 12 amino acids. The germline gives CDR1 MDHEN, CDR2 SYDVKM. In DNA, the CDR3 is TGTGCCAGCAGTCGGGGGGGTGTTGGCTACACCTTC. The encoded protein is CASSRGGVGYTF.

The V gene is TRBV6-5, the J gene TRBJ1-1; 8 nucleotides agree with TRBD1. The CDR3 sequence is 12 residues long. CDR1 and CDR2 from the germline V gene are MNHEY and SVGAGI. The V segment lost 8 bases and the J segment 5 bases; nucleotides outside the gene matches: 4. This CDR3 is CASGQGRTEAFF. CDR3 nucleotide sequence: TGTGCCAGCGGACAGGGAAGGACTGAAGCTTTCTTT.

CDR3 amino acids: CASSFPAGDLLSTDTQYF. The CDR3 region has the DNA TGTGCCAGCAGCTTCCCGGCGGGGGACCTCCTTAGCACAGATACGCAGTATTTT. The rearrangement uses TRBV5-6 and TRBJ2-3; 7 nucleotides line up with TRBD2. Germline V lookup: CDR1 SGHDT, CDR2 YYEEEE. V dropped 2 bases and J dropped 0; count of bases not matched to a gene: 12. The CDR3 totals 18 residues.

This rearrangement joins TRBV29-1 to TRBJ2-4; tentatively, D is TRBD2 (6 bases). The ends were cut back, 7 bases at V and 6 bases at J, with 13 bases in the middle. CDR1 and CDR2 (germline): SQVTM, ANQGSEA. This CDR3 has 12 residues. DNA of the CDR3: TGCAGCGCCGAACTAGCCCCAAACATTCAGTACTTC. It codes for CSAELAPNIQYF.